This T cell receptor (beta chain) was profiled in a study of beta chain features in type 1 diabetes. Whole-study findings and limits: The study found moderately but significantly shorter TCRB CDR3s in all four CD4+ subsets of Type 1 diabetes patients. Healthy donors had naive, central memory and Treg TCRB repertoires that appeared less similar than those seen among patients.

Isolated RNA was reverse transcribed in full, so expressed TCRB transcripts were sequenced. The table came from immunoSEQ multiplex PCR; TCRdb's copy has only in-frame clones and leaves some out. The sample has about 53,000 clones; about three fifths are singletons. CD45RO/CCR7/CD25/CD127/CD95/CD27 sorting isolated CD4+ naive, central memory, regulatory and stem cell-like memory cells. The CDR3 consists of 14 residues. V was clipped by 4 bases and J by 3 bases, with 14 bases between them. Looked up from germline, CDR1 is SGHRS and CDR2 is YFSETQ. Notes on this clone: What it binds is not known.

Material: stem cell memory CD4+ T cells from blood. This sequence was found in a woman in her thirties with type 1 diabetes. The chain couples TRBV5-1 to TRBJ2-7; D remains ambiguous. The CDR3 bases are TGCGCCAGCAGCCCCGGGTCCAATCTCTACGAGCAGTACTTC. It is translated as CASSPGSNLYEQYF.